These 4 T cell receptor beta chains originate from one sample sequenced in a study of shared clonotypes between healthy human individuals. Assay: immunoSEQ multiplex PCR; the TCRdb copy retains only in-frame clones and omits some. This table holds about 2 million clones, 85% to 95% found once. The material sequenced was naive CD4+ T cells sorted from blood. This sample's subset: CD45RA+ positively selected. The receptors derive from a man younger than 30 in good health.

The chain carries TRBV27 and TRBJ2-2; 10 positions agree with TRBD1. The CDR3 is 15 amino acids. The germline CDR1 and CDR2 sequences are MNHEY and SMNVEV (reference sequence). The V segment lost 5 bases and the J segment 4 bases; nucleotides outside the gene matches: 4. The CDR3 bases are TGTGCCAGCAGTCCTTGGACAGGGGGCACCGGGGAGCTGTTTTTT. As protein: CASSPWTGGTGELFF.

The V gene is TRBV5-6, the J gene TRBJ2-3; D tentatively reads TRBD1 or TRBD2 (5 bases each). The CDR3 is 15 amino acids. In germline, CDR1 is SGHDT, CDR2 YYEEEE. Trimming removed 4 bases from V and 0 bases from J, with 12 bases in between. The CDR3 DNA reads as TGTGCCAGCAGCCGGGACCGTTGGAGCACAGATACGCAGTATTTT. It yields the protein CASSRDRWSTDTQYF. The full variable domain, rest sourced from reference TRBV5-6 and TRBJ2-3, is DAGVTQSPTHLIKTRGQQVTLRCSPKSGHDTVSWYQQALGQGPQFIFQYYEEEERQRGNFPDRFSGHQFPNYSSELNVNALLLGDSALYLCASSRDRWSTDTQYFGPGTRLTVL.

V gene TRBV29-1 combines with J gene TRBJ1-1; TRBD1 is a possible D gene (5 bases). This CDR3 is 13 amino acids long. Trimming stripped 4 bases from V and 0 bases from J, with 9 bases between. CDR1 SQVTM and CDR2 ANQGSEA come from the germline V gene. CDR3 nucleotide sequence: TGCAGCGTTGCGATGGGGGTGAACACTGAAGCTTTCTTT. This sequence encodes CSVAMGVNTEAFF. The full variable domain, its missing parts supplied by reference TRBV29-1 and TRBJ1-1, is SAVISQKPSRDICQRGTSLTIQCQVDSQVTMMFWYRQQPGQSLTLIATANQGSEATYESGFVIDKFPISRPNLTFSTLTVSNMSPEDSSIYLCSVAMGVNTEAFFGQGTRLTVV.

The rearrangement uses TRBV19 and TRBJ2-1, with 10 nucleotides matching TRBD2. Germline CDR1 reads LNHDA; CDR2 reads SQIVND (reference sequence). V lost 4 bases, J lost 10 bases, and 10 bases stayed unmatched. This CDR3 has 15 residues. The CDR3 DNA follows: TGTGCCAGTAGTAAACTAGCGGGACAATACCACGAGCAGTTCTTC. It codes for CASSKLAGQYHEQFF.